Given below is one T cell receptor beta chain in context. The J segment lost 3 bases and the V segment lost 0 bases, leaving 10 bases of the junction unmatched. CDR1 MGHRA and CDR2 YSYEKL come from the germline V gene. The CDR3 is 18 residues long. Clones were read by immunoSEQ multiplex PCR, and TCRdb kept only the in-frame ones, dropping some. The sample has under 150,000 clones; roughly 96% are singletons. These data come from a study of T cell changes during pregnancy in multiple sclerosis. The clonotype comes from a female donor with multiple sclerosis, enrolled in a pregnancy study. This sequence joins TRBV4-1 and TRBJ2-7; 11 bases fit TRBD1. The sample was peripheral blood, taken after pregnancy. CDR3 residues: CASSQETAVGTGGYEQYF. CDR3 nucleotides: TGCGCCAGCAGCCAAGAAACGGCGGTCGGGACAGGGGGCTACGAGCAGTACTTC.